This TCR beta chain derives from a study of shared clonotypes between healthy human individuals. Study findings and constraints: A limitation of the genetic and exposure-history diversity represented arose from few donors. Naive subsets, compared against memory subsets, generally had larger estimated richness values. Investigators expected sequencing depth to affect clonotype sharing among donors.

Per the germline V gene, CDR1 is SNHLY and CDR2 is FYNNEI. This CDR3 contains 14 residues. V was pared by 9 bases and J by 2 bases, with 15 bases between. Measured with immunoSEQ multiplex PCR; TCRdb has only the in-frame clones, and not every one. The data hold over a million clones, with roughly 96% observed a single time. A note on this clone: Its antigen is unidentified.

The sequence derives from a man aged 30 to 45 in good health. The sample comprised naive CD4+ T cells sorted from blood. Subset noted: CD45RA+ positively selected. The V and J genes are TRBV2 and TRBJ2-3; D might be TRBD1 (5 bases). The DNA of the CDR3 is TGTGCCAGGGAAGGGGTTTCGGACACAGATACGCAGTATTTT. Translated, it gives CAREGVSDTDTQYF. The full variable domain, in which reference TRBV2 and TRBJ2-3 provide the parts outside the CDR3, is EPEVTQTPSHQVTQMGQEVILRCVPISNHLYFYWYRQILGQKVEFLVSFYNNEISEKSEIFDDQFSVERPDGSNFTLKIRSTKLEDSAMYFCAREGVSDTDTQYFGPGTRLTVL.